This T cell receptor (beta chain) is drawn from a study of T cells after yellow fever vaccination. Background on the study: Fractions of limited cellularity were prepared by means of SMART-Seq v4 Ultra Low Input. Study-wide results and limits: Most primary-vaccination clones recurred post-booster (roughly 96% CD4, around 88% CD8). Within FACS-sorted repertoires, abundant clonotypes contaminating from the bulk population could be present.

For this clonotype: Its cognate antigen is unknown.

From germline, CDR1 is SQVTM and CDR2 ANQGSEA. CDR3 length equals 15 residues. V dropped 5 bases and J dropped 4 bases, with 20 bases sitting between them. 5'RACE template switching produced TCR cDNA carrying a universal primer site and UMIs. Each CDR3 protein is one row after TCRdb ran MiXCR on the 5' RACE reads. The sample lists hundreds of thousands of distinct CDR3 sequences, under 25% occurring once. J is TRBJ2-5 and V is TRBV29-1, with a weak D call TRBD1 (5 bases). This clonotype was sampled from a man aged 25-40 years who received the YFV17D yellow fever vaccine. The sample in question was PBMCs, obtained 15 days after the yellow fever booster vaccination. This chain's CDR3 is CSVCRSGHDLETQYF. In nucleotides, the CDR3 is TGCAGCGTTTGTAGGTCCGGACACGACTTAGAGACCCAGTACTTC.